This passage covers 30 T cell receptor beta chains from one sample sequenced in a study of blood T cell repertoires in COVID-19. The data were produced by immunoSEQ multiplex PCR, yet TCRdb's version contains in-frame clones alone and is incomplete. The sample has around 68,000 clones, more than 60% seen once. Sequences were obtained from peripheral blood. The source of these receptors is a woman between 50 and 59 years old with acute or convalescent COVID-19.

The chain recombines TRBV18 with TRBJ1-2; TRBD1 agrees at 8 bases. The CDR3 is made up of 15 amino acids. In germline, CDR1 is KGHSH, CDR2 LQKENI. The V gene end was trimmed by 3 bases and the J gene end by 4 bases; junction bases not matched to a gene: 7. The CDR3 DNA follows: TGTGCCAGCTCACCGGGACAGGTTGGGGGCTATGGCTACACCTTC. The encoded protein is CASSPGQVGGYGYTF.

The chain joins TRBV29-1 to TRBJ2-7, with D possibly being TRBD1 (6 bases). The CDR3 is 16 amino acids. Germline loops: CDR1 SQVTM, CDR2 ANQGSEA. Between the trimmed V and J ends, which lost 1 base and 3 bases, there was a span of 19 bases. This CDR3 is CSVEVPGHRGIYEQYF. The DNA of the CDR3 is TGCAGCGTTGAAGTTCCGGGACATCGAGGGATCTACGAGCAGTACTTC.

The chain couples TRBV7-2 to TRBJ2-5; TRBD1 aligns across 11 bases. The CDR3 has 15 residues. Germline CDR1 is SGHTA and CDR2 is FQGNSA. Trimming removed 1 base from V and 4 bases from J; junction bases left unmatched: 2. In DNA, the CDR3 is TGTGCCAGCAGCTTAGTTGGGACAGGGGGAGAGACCCAGTACTTC. Amino acid sequence: CASSLVGTGGETQYF.

This chain joins TRBV6-6 and TRBJ2-7; TRBD2 is a possible D gene (6 bases). Germline-derived CDR1 and CDR2 are MNHNY and SVGAGI (reference sequence). The V end was cut by 4 bases, the J end by 2 bases, with 15 bases between. The CDR3 is 15 amino acids. The CDR3 here is CASSLLAATTYEQYF. CDR3 nucleotides: TGTGCCAGCAGTTTATTAGCGGCGACTACCTACGAGCAGTACTTC.

The DNA for the CDR3 is TGTGCCAGCAGTTTAGGGACACCTCGGAATGAGCAGTTCTTC. This translates into CASSLGTPRNEQFF. This chain connects TRBV27 to TRBJ2-1, with D perhaps TRBD1 (6 bases). Trimming left V 2 bases short and J 7 bases short, with 12 bases between. In germline, CDR1 is MNHEY, CDR2 SMNVEV (reference sequence). The CDR3 has 14 amino acids.

The chain joins TRBV6-1 to TRBJ1-2; no clear D gene. This CDR3 comprises 13 residues. V dropped 3 bases and J dropped 8 bases, with 13 bases sitting between them. CDR1 and CDR2 (germline): MNHNS, SASEGT. The CDR3 loop reads CASSDGSLGGYTF. The DNA of the CDR3 is TGTGCCAGCAGTGATGGCTCATTGGGCGGCTACACCTTC.

The rearrangement joins TRBV28 to TRBJ1-5; 7 bases match TRBD1. After removal of 5 bases from V and 7 bases from J, the junction contained 8 bases not matched to a gene. There are 14 residues in the CDR3. CDR1 is MDHEN and CDR2 is SYDVKM in the germline V gene. The CDR3 DNA reads as TGTGCCAGCAGTCCTTCTCCAGGGGGACAGCCCCAGCATTTT. Its translation is CASSPSPGGQPQHF.

This clone is a singleton in its sample. The CDR3 loop is CASSQLLAGSTDTQYF. As DNA, the CDR3 is TGCGCCAGCAGCCAACTTCTAGCGGGGAGCACAGATACGCAGTATTTT. The rearrangement uses TRBV4-1 and TRBJ2-3; 9 positions match TRBD2. Germline CDR1 is MGHRA and CDR2 is YSYEKL. With 2 bases clipped from V and 0 bases from J, the junction kept 3 bases outside the gene matches. This CDR3 has 16 residues.

This clone was counted once. The V and J genes are TRBV5-1 and TRBJ1-5; TRBD1 matches 8 bases. Looked up from germline, CDR1 is SGHRS and CDR2 is YFSETQ. With 2 bases clipped from V and 7 bases from J, the junction kept 5 bases outside the gene matches. The CDR3 runs 14 residues. CDR3 sequence: CASSFTGGSQPQHF. For the CDR3, the DNA is TGCGCCAGCAGCTTCACAGGGGGGAGCCAGCCCCAGCATTTT.

Of note for this clone: An end of the junction does not agree with germline; a read error may underlie this. The chain couples TRBV9 to TRBJ2-5, with TRBD1 as a possible D gene (6 bases). The germline CDR1 and CDR2 sequences are SGDLS and YYNGEE. This CDR3 is 14 amino acids long. CDR3 in amino acids: CASSVGGTQVTQYF. CDR3 DNA sequence: TGTGCCAGCAGCGTAGGTGGGACACAAGTGACCCAGTACTTC.

The chain joins TRBV4-1 to TRBJ2-7; 8 bases agree with TRBD1. Germline V gene lookup returns CDR1 MGHRA and CDR2 YSYEKL. The CDR3 totals 15 residues. Losses at the gene ends were 0 bases for V and 6 bases for J; bases not matched to a gene: 7. CDR3 sequence: CASSQDPQGAAEQYF. Written as DNA, the CDR3 is TGCGCCAGCAGCCAAGACCCGCAGGGGGCTGCCGAGCAGTACTTC.

The gene calls are TRBV28 and TRBJ2-2; 7 bases fit TRBD1. The CDR3 has 15 amino acids. V lost 6 bases to trimming and J lost 3 bases; unmatched junction nucleotides: 7. CDR1 is MDHEN and CDR2 is SYDVKM in the germline V gene. In nucleotides, the CDR3 is TGTGCCAGCAGCGATCGGGACAGATACACCGGGGAGCTGTTTTTT. It codes for CASSDRDRYTGELFF.

This clone was found a few times. This chain links TRBV7-9 with TRBJ1-6; a weak D match, TRBD1 (6 bases). Trimming shortened V by 0 bases and J by 10 bases, and 13 bases separated the two germline ends. This CDR3 comprises 15 residues. Germline loops: CDR1 SEHNR, CDR2 FQNEAQ (reference sequence). CDR3 sequence: CASSLAIGTTSPLHF. The CDR3 nucleotides read TGTGCCAGCAGCTTAGCGATAGGGACAACCTCACCCCTCCACTTT.

V gene TRBV19 combines with J gene TRBJ1-5; unclear D gene. With 0 bases removed from V and 6 bases from J, the gap between germline ends came to 12 bases. The CDR3 totals 15 residues. Germline lookup yields CDR1 LNHDA and CDR2 SQIVND (reference sequence). This CDR3 reads CASSIDRSASQPQHF. As DNA, the CDR3 is TGTGCCAGTAGTATAGATAGGAGCGCAAGTCAGCCCCAGCATTTT.

The chain combines TRBV24-1 with TRBJ1-1; D uncertain. This CDR3 comprises 13 residues. Germline loops: CDR1 KGHDR, CDR2 SFDVKD. The V end was cut by 2 bases, the J end by 5 bases, with 8 bases between. The CDR3 sequence is CATSDWPGTEAFF. The CDR3 DNA sequence: TGTGCCACCAGTGATTGGCCCGGGACTGAAGCTTTCTTT.

V is TRBV19 and J is TRBJ1-6; possibly TRBD1 for D (5 bases). Germline V lookup: CDR1 LNHDA, CDR2 SQIVND (reference sequence). The V end was cut by 10 bases, the J end by 10 bases, with 17 bases between. The CDR3 sequence is 13 residues long. The CDR3 reads CATQEGLFSPLHF. Written as DNA, the CDR3 is TGTGCCACCCAGGAGGGGTTATTCTCACCCCTCCACTTT. The full variable domain, in which reference TRBV19 and TRBJ1-6 provide the parts outside the CDR3, is DGGITQSPKYLFRKEGQNVTLSCEQNLNHDAMYWYRQDPGQGLRLIYYSQIVNDFQKGDIAEGYSVSREKKESFPLTVTSAQKNPTAFYLCATQEGLFSPLHFGNGTRLTVT.

As DNA, the CDR3 is TGTGCCAGCAGTTACTCGTGGGCCGCCGGGGGCACTGAAGCTTTCTTT. Protein sequence: CASSYSWAAGGTEAFF. The rearrangement links TRBV6-5 to TRBJ1-1, with a tentative D call TRBD1 (5 bases). The V gene's germline CDR1 is MNHEY and CDR2 SVGAGI. The V gene lost 0 bases and the J gene lost 4 bases, with 15 bases spanning the gap. The CDR3 runs 16 residues.

The chain recombines TRBV28 with TRBJ1-2; D is ambiguous. The CDR3 sequence is 14 residues long. Trimming took 8 bases from V and 2 from J, leaving 15 bases between them. CDR1 is MDHEN and CDR2 is SYDVKM in the germline V gene. The CDR3 DNA follows: TGTGCCAGCTTGGAGGCCAGAAACAACTATGGCTACACCTTC. Protein: CASLEARNNYGYTF.

This clone was picked up a small number of times. V is TRBV24-1 and J is TRBJ2-5; 8 nucleotides line up with TRBD1. Germline lookup yields CDR1 KGHDR and CDR2 SFDVKD. The CDR3 is made up of 15 amino acids. Losses at the gene ends were 4 bases for V and 5 bases for J; bases not matched to a gene: 8. CDR3 nucleotides: TGTGCCACCAGTGACTCTCGACAGGGGAAGGAGACCCAGTACTTC. It translates to CATSDSRQGKETQYF.

The chain couples TRBV3-1 (or the pseudogene TRBV3-2) to TRBJ2-3, with no clear D. The CDR3 extends over 13 amino acids. CDR1 and CDR2 from the germline V gene are LGHDT and YNNKEL (reference sequence). V gave up 6 bases and J gave up 3 bases, with 10 bases separating them. The CDR3 DNA sequence: TGTGCCAGCAGACAGAAGAAGACAGATACGCAGTATTTT. It translates to CASRQKKTDTQYF.

This clone appeared once. The chain carries TRBV7-3 and TRBJ2-7; TRBD1 matches at 7 bases. V lost 3 bases and J lost 6; bases outside the gene matches: 5. In germline, CDR1 is SGHTA, CDR2 FQGTGA. This CDR3 has 13 amino acids. For the CDR3, the DNA is TGTGCCAGCAGCTTGCAGGGGGAGTCCGAGCAGTACTTC. The encoded protein is CASSLQGESEQYF.

The chain links TRBV27 to TRBJ1-5; unclear D gene. Germline assignment: CDR1 MNHEY and CDR2 SMNVEV (reference sequence). This CDR3 is 13 amino acids long. Trimming removed 5 bases at V and 2 bases at J, with 7 bases between. CDR3 loop: CASSADGNQPQHF. DNA for the CDR3: TGTGCCAGCAGTGCGGATGGCAATCAGCCCCAGCATTTT.

This clone is a singleton in its sample. The V and J genes are TRBV9 and TRBJ2-1; D uncertain. The CDR3 spans 12 residues. V lost 0 bases and J 9 bases, leaving 7 bases between the germline ends. Germline-derived CDR1 and CDR2 are SGDLS and YYNGEE. The CDR3 region has the DNA TGTGCCAGCAGCGTAGACCAGGTTGAGCAGTTCTTC. Its translation is CASSVDQVEQFF. The full variable domain, in which reference TRBV9 and TRBJ2-1 provide the parts outside the CDR3, is DSGVTQTPKHLITATGQRVTLRCSPRSGDLSVYWYQQSLDQGLQFLIQYYNGEERAKGNILERFSAQQFPDLHSELNLSSLELGDSALYFCASSVDQVEQFFGPGTRLTVL.

This chain connects TRBV4-2 to TRBJ1-4, with TRBD1 matching 8 bases. This CDR3 spans 17 amino acids. Germline CDR1 reads LGHNA; CDR2 reads YNFKEQ. V dropped 2 bases and J dropped 2; count of bases not matched to a gene: 7. The CDR3 coding sequence is TGTGCCAGCAGCCAAAACCTTGACAGGGGCACTAATGAAAAACTGTTTTTT. Its protein is CASSQNLDRGTNEKLFF.

The chain links TRBV7-9 to TRBJ1-3, with D uncertain. The CDR3 has 16 amino acids. Trimming left V 0 bases short and J 7 bases short, with 16 bases between. Germline loops: CDR1 SEHNR, CDR2 FQNEAQ (reference sequence). CDR3 nucleotides: TGTGCCAGCAGCTTAGCGCTCCTTCCCCCGCGGAACACCATATATTTT. Translating it yields CASSLALLPPRNTIYF.

The J gene is TRBJ1-1, the V gene TRBV14, with D perhaps matching TRBD1 (6 bases). This CDR3 has 17 amino acids. V was pared by 0 bases and J by 0 bases, with 14 bases between. Germline V gene data show CDR1 as SGHDN and CDR2 as FVKESK. The CDR3 spells CASSQDQGTTLNTEAFF. CDR3 bases: TGTGCCAGCAGCCAAGATCAGGGGACCACCCTGAACACTGAAGCTTTCTTT.

The chain uses TRBV11-2 and TRBJ2-7; 12 nucleotides align to TRBD2. This CDR3 is built from 15 residues. V shed 6 bases and J 2 bases; nucleotides not matched to a gene: 5. Per the germline V gene, CDR1 is SGHAT and CDR2 is FQNNGV. The CDR3 nucleotides are TGTGCCAGCAGGAACGGACTAGCGGGAACCTACGAGCAGTACTTC. This encodes CASRNGLAGTYEQYF.

This chain uses TRBV7-9 with TRBJ1-3; D perhaps matches TRBD1 (5 bases). The germline V gene has CDR1 SEHNR and CDR2 FQNEAQ (reference sequence). The V and J ends lost 1 base and 0 bases respectively, with 13 bases between them. The CDR3 has 17 amino acids. The CDR3 DNA is TGTGCCAGCAGCTTAGGCCAGGGTGGGTCCTCTGGAAACACCATATATTTT. Encoded protein: CASSLGQGGSSGNTIYF.

The V and J genes are TRBV11-2 and TRBJ2-7; 7 positions agree with TRBD1. The CDR3 contains 14 residues. Germline-derived CDR1 and CDR2 are SGHAT and FQNNGV. The ends lost 4 bases at V and 4 bases at J; junction bases unmatched: 7. This CDR3 is CASSSFTGAYEQYF. The CDR3 DNA reads TGTGCCAGCAGCTCCTTCACAGGGGCGTACGAGCAGTACTTC. The full variable domain, completed using reference TRBV11-2 and TRBJ2-7, is EAGVAQSPRYKIIEKRQSVAFWCNPISGHATLYWYQQILGQGPKLLIQFQNNGVVDDSQLPKDRFSAERLKGVDSTLKIQPAKLEDSAVYLCASSSFTGAYEQYFGPGTRLTVT.

V and J are TRBV7-2 and TRBJ2-1; 7 bases line up with TRBD1. The V gene end was trimmed by 4 bases and the J gene end by 7 bases; junction bases not matched to a gene: 4. CDR3 length: 13 residues. CDR1 is SGHTA and CDR2 is FQGNSA in the germline V gene. The CDR3 loop reads CASSWTGGNEQFF. For the CDR3, the DNA is TGTGCCAGCAGCTGGACAGGCGGGAATGAGCAGTTCTTC.